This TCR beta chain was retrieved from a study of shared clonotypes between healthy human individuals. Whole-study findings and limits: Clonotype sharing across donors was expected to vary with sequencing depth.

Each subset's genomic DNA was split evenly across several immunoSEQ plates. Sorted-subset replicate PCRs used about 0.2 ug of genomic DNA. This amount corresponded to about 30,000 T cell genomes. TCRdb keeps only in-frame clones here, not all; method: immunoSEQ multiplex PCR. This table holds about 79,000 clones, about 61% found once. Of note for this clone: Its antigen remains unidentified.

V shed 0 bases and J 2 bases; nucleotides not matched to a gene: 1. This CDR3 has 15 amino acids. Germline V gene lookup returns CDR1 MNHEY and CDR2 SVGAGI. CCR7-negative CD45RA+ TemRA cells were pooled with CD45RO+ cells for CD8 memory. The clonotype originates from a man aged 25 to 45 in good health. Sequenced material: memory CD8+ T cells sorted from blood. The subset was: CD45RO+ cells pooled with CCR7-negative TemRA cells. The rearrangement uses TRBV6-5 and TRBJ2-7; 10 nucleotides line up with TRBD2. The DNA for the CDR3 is TGTGCCAGCAGTTACTCCCTAGCGGGAGCCTACGAGCAGTACTTC. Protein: CASSYSLAGAYEQYF.